This T cell receptor beta chain was obtained from a study of control samples from healthy donors and cancer patients. TCRdb's copy holds only in-frame clones and misses some; the assay was immunoSEQ multiplex PCR. The data show about 130,000 clones, roughly 87% seen once. This CDR3 is 14 amino acids long. With 3 bases removed from V and 2 bases from J, the gap between germline ends came to 13 bases. The germline V gene has CDR1 DFQATT and CDR2 SNEGSKA (reference sequence). The source is a man in his late teens or twenties in good health. V gene TRBV20-1 combines with J gene TRBJ1-2, with D perhaps matching TRBD1 (6 bases). Source material: blood. CDR3 sequence (DNA): TGCAGTGCTAGTCGTAGGGGGGGGAACTATGGCTACACCTTC. Translation: CSASRRGGNYGYTF.